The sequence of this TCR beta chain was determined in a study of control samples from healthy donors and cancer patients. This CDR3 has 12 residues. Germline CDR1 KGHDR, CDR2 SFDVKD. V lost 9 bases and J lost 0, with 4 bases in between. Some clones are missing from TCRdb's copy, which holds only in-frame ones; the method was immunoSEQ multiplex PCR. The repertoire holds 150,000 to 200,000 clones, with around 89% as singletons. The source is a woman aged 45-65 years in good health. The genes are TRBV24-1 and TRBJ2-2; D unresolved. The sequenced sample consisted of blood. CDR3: CATWANTGELFF. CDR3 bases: TGTGCCACCTGGGCGAACACCGGGGAGCTGTTTTTT.